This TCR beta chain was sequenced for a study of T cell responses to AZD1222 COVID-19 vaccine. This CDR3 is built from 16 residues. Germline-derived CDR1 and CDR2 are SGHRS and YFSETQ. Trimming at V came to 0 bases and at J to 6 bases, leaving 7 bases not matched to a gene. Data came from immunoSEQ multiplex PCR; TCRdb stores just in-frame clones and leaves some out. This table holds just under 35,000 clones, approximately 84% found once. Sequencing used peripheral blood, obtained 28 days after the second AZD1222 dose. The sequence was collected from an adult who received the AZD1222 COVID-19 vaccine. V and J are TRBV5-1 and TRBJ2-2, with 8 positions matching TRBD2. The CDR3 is CASSLDPSGRSGELFF. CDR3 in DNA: TGCGCCAGCAGCTTGGATCCTAGCGGGCGATCCGGGGAGCTGTTTTTT.